This T cell receptor beta chain was found in a study of blood T cell repertoires in COVID-19. Whole-study context: Some COVID-19 samples were acute and others convalescent; all came from the United States, Italy and Spain. T cells, B-cell-depleted T cells, or PBMCs provided the cDNA or gDNA that served as material.

Methods used by the authors: By means of reference gene primer amplification, nucleated cell counts were estimated. This table comes from immunoSEQ multiplex PCR, and its TCRdb copy is limited to in-frame clones, with some not included. For V, J and clone size, that table is used; D and trimming come from the DNA. Among tens of thousands of clones, 88% were seen once, and the ten largest hold roughly 10%. Per the germline V gene, CDR1 is MNHEY and CDR2 is SMNVEV (reference sequence). CDR3 length: 15 amino acids. Trimming removed 6 bases from V and 6 bases from J; junction bases left unmatched: 8. Sequencing was performed on peripheral blood. The TCR comes from a woman aged 70-85 years with acute or convalescent COVID-19. The genes are TRBV27 and TRBJ1-5, with 10 nucleotides matching TRBD1. The CDR3 nucleotides are TGTGCCAGCAGCAAGACAGGGGGCGTCGTTCAGCCCCAGCATTTT. This translates into CASSKTGGVVQPQHF.